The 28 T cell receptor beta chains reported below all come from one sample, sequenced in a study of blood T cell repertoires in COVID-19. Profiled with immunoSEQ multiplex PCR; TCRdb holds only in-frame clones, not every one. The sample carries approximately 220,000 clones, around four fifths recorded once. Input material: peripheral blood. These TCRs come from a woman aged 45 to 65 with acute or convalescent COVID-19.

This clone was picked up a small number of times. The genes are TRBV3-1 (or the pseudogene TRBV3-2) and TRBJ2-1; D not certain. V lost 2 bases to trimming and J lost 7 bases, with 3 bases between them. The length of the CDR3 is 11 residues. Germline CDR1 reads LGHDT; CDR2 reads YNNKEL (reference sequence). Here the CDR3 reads CASSQLNEQFF. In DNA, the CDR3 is TGTGCCAGCAGCCAACTGAATGAGCAGTTCTTC.

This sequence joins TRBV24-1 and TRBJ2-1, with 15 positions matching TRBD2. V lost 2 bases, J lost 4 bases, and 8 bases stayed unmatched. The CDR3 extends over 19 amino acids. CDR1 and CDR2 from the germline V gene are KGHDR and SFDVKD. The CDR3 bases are TGTGCCACCAGTGATTCCGGGACTAGCGGGAGGCGGGTGTACAATGAGCAGTTCTTC. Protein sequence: CATSDSGTSGRRVYNEQFF.

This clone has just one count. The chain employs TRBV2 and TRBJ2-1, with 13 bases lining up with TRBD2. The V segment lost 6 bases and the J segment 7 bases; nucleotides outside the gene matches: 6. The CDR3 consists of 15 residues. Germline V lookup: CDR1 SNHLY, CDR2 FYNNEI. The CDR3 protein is CASRRTSGSLNEQFF. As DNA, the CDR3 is TGTGCCAGCAGAAGGACTAGCGGGAGTTTAAATGAGCAGTTCTTC.

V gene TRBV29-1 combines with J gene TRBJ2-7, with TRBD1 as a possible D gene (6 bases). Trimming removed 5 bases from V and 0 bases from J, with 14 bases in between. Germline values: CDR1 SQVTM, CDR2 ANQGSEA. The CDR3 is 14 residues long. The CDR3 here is CSVSNRELSYEQYF. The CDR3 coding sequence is TGCAGCGTTTCCAACAGGGAACTCTCCTACGAGCAGTACTTC.

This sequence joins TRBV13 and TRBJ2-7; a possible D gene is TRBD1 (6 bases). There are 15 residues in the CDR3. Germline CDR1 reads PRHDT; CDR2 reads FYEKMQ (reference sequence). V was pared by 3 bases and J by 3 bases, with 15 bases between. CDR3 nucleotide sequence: TGTGCCAGCAGCTTCGCAGGGGCGGTAGACTACGAGCAGTACTTC. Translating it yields CASSFAGAVDYEQYF.

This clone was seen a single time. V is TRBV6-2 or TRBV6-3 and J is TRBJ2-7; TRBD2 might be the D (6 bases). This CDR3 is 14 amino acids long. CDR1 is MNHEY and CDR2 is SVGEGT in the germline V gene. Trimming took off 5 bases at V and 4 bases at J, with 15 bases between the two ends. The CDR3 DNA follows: TGTGCCAGCAGTGGGACTCTGGGTTCGTACGAGCAGTACTTC. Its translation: CASSGTLGSYEQYF.

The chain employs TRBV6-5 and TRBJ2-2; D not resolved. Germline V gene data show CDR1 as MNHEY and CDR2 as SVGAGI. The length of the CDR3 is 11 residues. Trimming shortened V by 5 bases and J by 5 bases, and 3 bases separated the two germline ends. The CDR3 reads CASSQTGELFF. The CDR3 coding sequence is TGTGCCAGCAGTCAGACCGGGGAGCTGTTTTTT.

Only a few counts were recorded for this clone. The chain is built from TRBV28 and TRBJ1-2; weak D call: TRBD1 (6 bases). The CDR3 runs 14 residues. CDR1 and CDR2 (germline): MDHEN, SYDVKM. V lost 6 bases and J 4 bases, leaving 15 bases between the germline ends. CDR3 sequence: CASRETGGSYGYTF. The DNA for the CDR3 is TGTGCCAGCAGAGAGACAGGAGGCTCCTATGGCTACACCTTC.

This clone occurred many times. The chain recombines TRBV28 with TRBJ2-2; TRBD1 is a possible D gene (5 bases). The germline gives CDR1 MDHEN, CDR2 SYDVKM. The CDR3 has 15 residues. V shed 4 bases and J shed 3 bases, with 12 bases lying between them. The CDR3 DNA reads TGTGCCAGCAGTTCAGGGTCCCTTCACACCGGGGAGCTGTTTTTT. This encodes CASSSGSLHTGELFF.

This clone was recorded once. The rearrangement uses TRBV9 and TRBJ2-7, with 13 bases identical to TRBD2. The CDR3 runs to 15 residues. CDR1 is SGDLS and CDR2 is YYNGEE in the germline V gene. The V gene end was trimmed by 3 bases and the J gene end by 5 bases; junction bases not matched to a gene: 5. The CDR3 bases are TGTGCCAGCAGCGGAGGGGGACTAGCGGGAAACGAGCAGTACTTC. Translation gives CASSGGGLAGNEQYF.

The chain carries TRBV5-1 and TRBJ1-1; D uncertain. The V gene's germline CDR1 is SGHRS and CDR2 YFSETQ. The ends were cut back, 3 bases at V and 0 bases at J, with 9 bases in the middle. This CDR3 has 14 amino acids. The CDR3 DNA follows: TGCGCCAGCAGCTCAGAATTGGTGAACACTGAAGCTTTCTTT. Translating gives CASSSELVNTEAFF.

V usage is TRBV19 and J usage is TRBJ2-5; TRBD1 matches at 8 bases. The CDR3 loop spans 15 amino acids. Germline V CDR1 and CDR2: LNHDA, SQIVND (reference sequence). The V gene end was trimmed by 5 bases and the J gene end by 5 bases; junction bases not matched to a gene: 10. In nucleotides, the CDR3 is TGTGCCAGTAGTTCGATGACAGGGGCCCTGGAGACCCAGTACTTC. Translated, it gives CASSSMTGALETQYF.

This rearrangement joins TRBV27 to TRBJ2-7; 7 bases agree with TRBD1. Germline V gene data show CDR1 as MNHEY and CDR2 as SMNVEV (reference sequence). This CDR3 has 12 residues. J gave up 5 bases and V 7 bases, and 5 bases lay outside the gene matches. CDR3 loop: CASTGQFHEQYF. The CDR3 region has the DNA TGTGCCAGCACGGGACAGTTTCACGAGCAGTACTTC.

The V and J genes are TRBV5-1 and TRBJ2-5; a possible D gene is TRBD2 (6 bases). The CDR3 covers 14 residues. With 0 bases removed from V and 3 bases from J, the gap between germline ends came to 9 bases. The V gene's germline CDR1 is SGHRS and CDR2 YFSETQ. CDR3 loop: CASSLGVAEETQYF. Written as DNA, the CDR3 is TGCGCCAGCAGCTTGGGGGTAGCGGAAGAGACCCAGTACTTC.

Written as DNA, the CDR3 is TGTGCCAGCAGCTTAGGACAGGGAACAGATACGCAGTATTTT. This sequence encodes CASSLGQGTDTQYF. V gene TRBV7-7 combines with J gene TRBJ2-3; 7 bases match TRBD1. The CDR3 contains 14 residues. Germline values: CDR1 SSHAT, CDR2 FNYEAQ (reference sequence). The V gene end was trimmed by 1 base and the J gene end by 3 bases; junction bases not matched to a gene: 1.

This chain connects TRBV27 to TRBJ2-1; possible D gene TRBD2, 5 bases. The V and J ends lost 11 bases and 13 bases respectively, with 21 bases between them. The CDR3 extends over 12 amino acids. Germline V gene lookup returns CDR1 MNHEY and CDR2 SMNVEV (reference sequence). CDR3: CAGHSPGVGQFF. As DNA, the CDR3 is TGTGCCGGTCACTCACCCGGGGTGGGCCAGTTCTTC.

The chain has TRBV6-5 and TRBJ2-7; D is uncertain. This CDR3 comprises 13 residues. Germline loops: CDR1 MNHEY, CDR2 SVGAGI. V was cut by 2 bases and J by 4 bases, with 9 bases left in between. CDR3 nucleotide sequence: TGTGCCAGCAGTTACGGCTGGGCATACGAGCAGTACTTC. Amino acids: CASSYGWAYEQYF.

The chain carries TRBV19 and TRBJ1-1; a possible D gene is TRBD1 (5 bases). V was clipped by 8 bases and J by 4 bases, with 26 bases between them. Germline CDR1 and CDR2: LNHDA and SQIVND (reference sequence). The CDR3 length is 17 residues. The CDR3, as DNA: TGTGCCAGTCGACCGGGGGGGTACGCGACGTCATCCACTGAAGCTTTCTTT. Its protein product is CASRPGGYATSSTEAFF.

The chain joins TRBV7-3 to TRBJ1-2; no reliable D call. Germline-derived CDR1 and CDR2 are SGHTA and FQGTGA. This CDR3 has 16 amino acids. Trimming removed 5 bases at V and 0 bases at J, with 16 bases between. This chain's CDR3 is CASSPRPGEANYGYTF. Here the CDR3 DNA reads TGTGCCAGCAGCCCTAGGCCGGGAGAAGCTAACTATGGCTACACCTTC.

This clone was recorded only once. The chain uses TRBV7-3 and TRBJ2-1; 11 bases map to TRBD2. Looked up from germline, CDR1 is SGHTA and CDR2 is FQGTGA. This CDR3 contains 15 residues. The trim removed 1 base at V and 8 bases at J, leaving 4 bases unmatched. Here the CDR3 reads CASSLRASGRYEQFF. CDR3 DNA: TGTGCCAGCAGCTTAAGGGCTAGCGGGAGGTATGAGCAGTTCTTC.

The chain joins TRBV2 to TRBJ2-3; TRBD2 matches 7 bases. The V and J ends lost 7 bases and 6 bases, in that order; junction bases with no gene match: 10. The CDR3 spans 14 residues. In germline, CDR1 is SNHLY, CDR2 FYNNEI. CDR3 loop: CASNKAGTGDTQYF. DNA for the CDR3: TGTGCCAGCAACAAAGCGGGAACTGGGGATACGCAGTATTTT.

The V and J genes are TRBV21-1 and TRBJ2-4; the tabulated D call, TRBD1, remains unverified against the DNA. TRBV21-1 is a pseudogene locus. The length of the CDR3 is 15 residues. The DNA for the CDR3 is TGTGCCAGCAGTGCTGACAGGGATGCCAAAAACATTCAGTACTTC. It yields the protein CASSADRDAKNIQYF.

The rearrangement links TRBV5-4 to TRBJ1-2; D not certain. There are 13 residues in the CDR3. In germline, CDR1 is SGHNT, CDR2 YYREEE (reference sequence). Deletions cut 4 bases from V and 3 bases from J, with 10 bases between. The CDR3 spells CASSPSGDYGYTF. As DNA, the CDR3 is TGTGCCAGCAGCCCGAGCGGGGACTATGGCTACACCTTC.

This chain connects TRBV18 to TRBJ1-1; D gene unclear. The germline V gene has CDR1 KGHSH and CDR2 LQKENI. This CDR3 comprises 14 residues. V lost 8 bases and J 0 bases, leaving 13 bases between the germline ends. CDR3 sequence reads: CASLPGTLNTEAFF. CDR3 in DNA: TGTGCCAGCCTCCCGGGAACCTTGAACACTGAAGCTTTCTTT.

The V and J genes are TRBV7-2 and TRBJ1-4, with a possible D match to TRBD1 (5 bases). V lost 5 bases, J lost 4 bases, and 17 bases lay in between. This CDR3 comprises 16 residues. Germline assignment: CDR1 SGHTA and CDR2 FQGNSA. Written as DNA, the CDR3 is TGTGCCAGCAGCCTAGGCGGGGCAGGTTATAATGAAAAACTGTTTTTT. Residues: CASSLGGAGYNEKLFF. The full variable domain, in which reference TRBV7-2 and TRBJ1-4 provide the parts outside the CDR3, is GAGVSQSPSNKVTEKGKDVELRCDPISGHTALYWYRQSLGQGLEFLIYFQGNSAPDKSGLPSDRFSAERTGGSVSTLTIQRTQQEDSAVYLCASSLGGAGYNEKLFFGSGTQLSVL.

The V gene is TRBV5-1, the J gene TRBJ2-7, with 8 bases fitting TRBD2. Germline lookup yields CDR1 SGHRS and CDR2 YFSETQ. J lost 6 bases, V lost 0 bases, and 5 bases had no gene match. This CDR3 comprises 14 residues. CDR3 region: CASSLVAGGSEQYF. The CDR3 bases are TGCGCCAGCAGCTTGGTGGCGGGAGGATCCGAGCAGTACTTC.

This CDR3 reads CASSDLAGTENTGELFF. CDR3 sequence (DNA): TGTGCCAGCAGCGATCTAGCCGGGACAGAGAACACCGGGGAGCTGTTTTTT. This sequence joins TRBV5-6 and TRBJ2-2, with 7 bases matching TRBD1. CDR1 is SGHDT and CDR2 is YYEEEE in the germline V gene. CDR3 length: 17 amino acids. With V trimmed by 4 bases and J by 1 base, 10 bases remained unmatched.

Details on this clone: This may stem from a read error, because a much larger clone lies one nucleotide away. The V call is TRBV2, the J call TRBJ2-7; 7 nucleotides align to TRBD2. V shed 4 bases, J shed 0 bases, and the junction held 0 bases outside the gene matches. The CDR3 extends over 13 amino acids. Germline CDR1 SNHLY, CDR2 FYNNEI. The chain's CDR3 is CASSGTSSYEQYF. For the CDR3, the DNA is TGTGCCAGCAGTGGGACTAGCTCCTACGAGCAGTACTTC.